The clone carrying this T cell receptor beta chain was picked up many times. Its antigen is unknown. The data originate from a study of T cells in Graves' hyperthyroidism and ophthalmopathy. The CDR3 loop spans 13 amino acids. The V end was cut by 6 bases, the J end by 5 bases, with 13 bases between. CDR1 ENHRY and CDR2 SYGVKD come from the germline V gene. Researchers took RNA transcripts and amplified the TCR beta CDR3 regions from them. The HTBI primer set drove a first-round RT-PCR of the TCR CDR3. MiXCR, run by TCRdb on the multiplex PCR reads, gives a single entry per CDR3 protein. The table records 660,000 or so distinct CDR3 sequences, approximately 42% of them present only once. Used for diagnoses were clinical symptoms, serum thyroxine and TRAb, thyroid ultrasound and orbital computed tomography. Findings and caveats of the study: Before onset, ophthalmopathy was predicted by the model a median about six months earlier.

The origin of this receptor is an adult man with Graves' disease, either hyperthyroidism or ophthalmopathy (not recorded which). Material for sequencing was peripheral blood or thyroid tissue (not recorded which). The chain links TRBV10-3 to TRBJ1-2; D may be TRBD1 (5 bases). The CDR3 is CAIRDRDGYGYTF. CDR3 bases: TGTGCCATCAGGGACCGGGACGGATATGGCTACACCTTC.